These 32 T cell receptor beta chains share one sample of origin, sequenced in a study of metastatic and nonmetastatic thyroid tumors. Patients were all untreated before their thyroid surgery. TCRdb re-clonotyped the PCR reads via MiXCR. The sample carries approximately 22,000 clones, 13% recorded once. Sequencing was performed on blood. The origin of the receptors is a female donor with papillary thyroid cancer or a benign thyroid nodule (not recorded which). Some clones in this sample may be carry-over from other donors' samples.

This clone was seen ten or more times. This CDR3 is also generated by other DNA sequences in the sample. The rearrangement joins TRBV28 to TRBJ2-3; unclear D gene. This CDR3 region has 14 residues. V was cut by 3 bases and J by 1 base, with 8 bases left in between. Germline CDR1 MDHEN, CDR2 SYDVKM. The CDR3 DNA reads as TGTGCCAGCAGTTTCTTAGCAGGCACAGATACGCAGTATTTT. It translates to CASSFLAGTDTQYF. The complete variable domain, with remaining parts taken from reference TRBV28 and TRBJ2-3, reads DVKVTQSSRYLVKRTGEKVFLECVQDMDHENMFWYRQDPGLGLRLIYFSYDVKMKEKGDIPEGYSVSREKKERFSLILESASTNQTSMYLCASSFLAGTDTQYFGPGTRLTVL.

The chain carries TRBV28 and TRBJ1-5; D may be TRBD1 (5 bases). CDR1 is MDHEN and CDR2 is SYDVKM in the germline V gene. The CDR3 length is 14 residues. Between the trimmed V and J ends, which lost 5 bases and 10 bases, there was a span of 18 bases. In DNA form, the CDR3 reads TGTGCCAGCAGTCCGGGGGGAGTTGGTCATCCCCAGCATTTT. This codes for CASSPGGVGHPQHF.

This clone was detected many times. This chain links TRBV4-1 with TRBJ2-3; TRBD2 aligns across 11 bases. V gave up 8 bases and J gave up 2 bases; unmatched junction bases: 6. This CDR3 is 15 amino acids long. Germline-derived CDR1 and CDR2 are MGHRA and YSYEKL. Written as DNA, the CDR3 is TGCGCCAGCGGCGAACTAGCGGGAGTCACAGATACGCAGTATTTT. Its translation: CASGELAGVTDTQYF.

In its sample, this clone was seen many times. V and J are TRBV6-1 and TRBJ2-7; 7 nucleotides line up with TRBD2. V trimming: 4 bases; J trimming: 3 bases; junction bases outside the gene matches: 9. In germline, CDR1 is MNHNS, CDR2 SASEGT. This CDR3 is 15 amino acids long. The CDR3 region has the DNA TGTGCCAGCAGTGGGGGGGGGGAGGGGAGCTACGAGCAGTACTTC. This encodes CASSGGGEGSYEQYF.

This clone was counted many times. The chain employs TRBV20-1 and TRBJ1-3, with 7 bases lining up with TRBD1. The germline V gene has CDR1 DFQATT and CDR2 SNEGSKA (reference sequence). The CDR3 sequence is 14 residues long. The trim removed 2 bases at V and 3 bases at J, leaving 4 bases unmatched. CDR3 coding DNA: TGCAGTGCTAGAACAGGGGTTAGTGGAAACACCATATATTTT. It codes for CSARTGVSGNTIYF.

This clone was seen ten or more times. The rearrangement links TRBV11-3 to TRBJ1-6, with D uncertain. This CDR3 is built from 13 residues. Trimming removed 0 bases at V and 7 bases at J, with 4 bases between. Germline loops: CDR1 SGHNT, CDR2 YENEEA. This CDR3 is CASSLDQNSPLHF. Written as DNA, the CDR3 is TGTGCCAGCAGCTTAGATCAAAATTCACCCCTCCACTTT. Full variable domain (missing parts from reference TRBV11-3 and TRBJ1-6): EAGVVQSPRYKIIEKKQPVAFWCNPISGHNTLYWYLQNLGQGPELLIRYENEEAVDDSQLPKDRFSAERLKGVDSTLKIQPAELGDSAVYLCASSLDQNSPLHFGNGTRLTVT.

This clone was counted at least ten times. The chain recombines TRBV12-3 or TRBV12-4 with TRBJ2-1; 8 bases align to TRBD2. CDR3 size: 14 residues. With V trimmed by 6 bases and J by 8 bases, 9 bases remained unmatched. The DNA for the CDR3 is TGTGCCAGCAGCCGCCGGGAGGGGATAGATGAGCAGTTCTTC. As protein: CASSRREGIDEQFF.

In this sample, this clone turned up a few times. A junction end diverges from the germline sequence, so it may reflect a read error. Here the CDR3 DNA reads TGTGCCAGCAGTGGTCGGGACACGGACCCCACAGACACGCAGTATTTT. Translated: CASSGRDTDPTDTQYF. This chain joins TRBV6-1 and TRBJ2-3; D might be TRBD1 (6 bases). Per germline, CDR1 MNHNS and CDR2 SASEGT. The CDR3 runs to 16 residues.

This clone was seen at least ten times. Just one base apart from a much larger clone, this may be a read error. This chain uses TRBV13 with TRBJ1-2; D remains ambiguous. Germline CDR1 and CDR2: PRHDT and FYEKMQ (reference sequence). The CDR3 sequence is 16 residues long. CDR3 sequence (DNA): TGTGTCAGCAGCTTAGATCCACAAGGACCTAACTATGGCTACACCTTC. This sequence encodes CVSSLDPQGPNYGYTF.

At least ten counts were recorded for this clone. The chain has TRBV28 and TRBJ2-1, with TRBD1 matching 8 bases. V was clipped by 6 bases and J by 7 bases; unmatched bases: 14. Germline V lookup: CDR1 MDHEN, CDR2 SYDVKM. The CDR3 sequence is 16 residues long. Here the CDR3 DNA reads TGTGCCAGCAGCTCCCCCGGGACAGGCTTCAGGAATGAGCAGTTCTTC. The encoded protein is CASSSPGTGFRNEQFF.

This clone is medium-sized by share. This chain links TRBV3-1 with TRBJ1-2; D is uncertain. From germline, CDR1 is LGHDT and CDR2 YNNKEL (reference sequence). The length of the CDR3 is 12 residues. Trimming cost V 1 base and J 9 bases, with 9 bases left between them. The CDR3 bases are TGTGCCAGCAGCCAAGGAGGCAGAAGCTACACCTTC. Translated: CASSQGGRSYTF.

The chain recombines TRBV30 with TRBJ2-7; D uncertain. V lost 2 bases and J lost 1, with 18 bases in between. The CDR3 has 16 residues. CDR1 and CDR2 from the germline V gene are GTSNPN and SVGIG (reference sequence). The CDR3 DNA follows: TGTGCCTGGAGTCCTTCCGCAAGGACCTATTCCTACGAGCAGTACTTC. Translated: CAWSPSARTYSYEQYF.

This chain uses TRBV7-6 with TRBJ1-2; D is unresolved. Germline V gives CDR1 SGHVS, CDR2 FNYEAQ. With 2 bases removed from V and 0 bases from J, the gap between germline ends came to 4 bases. The CDR3 extends over 13 amino acids. The CDR3 sequence is CASSLYPNYGYTF. CDR3 DNA: TGTGCCAGCAGCTTATATCCTAACTATGGCTACACCTTC.

This clone was counted ten times or more. The chain employs TRBV28 and TRBJ2-7; possible D gene TRBD1, 5 bases. With 5 bases removed from V and 2 bases from J, the gap between germline ends came to 7 bases. Per germline, CDR1 MDHEN and CDR2 SYDVKM. The CDR3 covers 12 residues. CDR3 loop: CASSGQTYEQYF. The CDR3 region has the DNA TGTGCCAGCAGTGGACAAACCTACGAGCAGTACTTC.

The CDR3 coding sequence is TGTGCCAGCAGTGCGCAGGATCTCGGAAACACCATATATTTT. Amino acid sequence: CASSAQDLGNTIYF. The chain uses TRBV9 and TRBJ1-3; the D is unclear. The CDR3 has 14 residues. The germline CDR1 and CDR2 sequences are SGDLS and YYNGEE. The V and J ends lost 5 bases and 4 bases respectively, with 13 bases between them.

The rearrangement joins TRBV6-5 to TRBJ1-2; D unresolved. Germline V gene lookup returns CDR1 MNHEY and CDR2 SVGAGI. V lost 0 bases to trimming and J lost 4 bases, with 12 bases between them. This CDR3 has 15 amino acids. Here the CDR3 reads CASSYSSRRGYGYTF. In DNA form, the CDR3 reads TGTGCCAGCAGTTACTCCTCCCGCCGGGGCTATGGCTACACCTTC.

By sample share, this clone is medium-sized. The chain has TRBV4-2 and TRBJ2-2; 13 bases are a match to TRBD2. The J segment lost 7 bases and the V segment lost 0 bases, leaving 5 bases of the junction unmatched. Germline V lookup: CDR1 LGHNA, CDR2 YNFKEQ. CDR3 size: 17 residues. CDR3 sequence reads: CASSQEVGTSGIGELFF. The CDR3 DNA reads as TGTGCCAGCAGCCAAGAAGTCGGGACTAGCGGGATCGGGGAGCTGTTTTTT.

This clone was counted many times. V and J are TRBV5-1 and TRBJ2-1; 13 bases are a match to TRBD2. The CDR3 spans 16 residues. The V segment lost 4 bases and the J segment 6 bases; nucleotides outside the gene matches: 7. The germline V gene has CDR1 SGHRS and CDR2 YFSETQ. CDR3 protein: CASSLTLAGGPNEQFF. In DNA, the CDR3 is TGCGCCAGCAGCCTAACACTAGCGGGAGGGCCCAATGAGCAGTTCTTC.

This clone was counted at least ten times. The V gene is TRBV11-2, the J gene TRBJ1-2, with TRBD1 matching 8 bases. J lost 2 bases, V lost 5 bases, and 4 bases had no gene match. The CDR3 extends over 14 amino acids. Germline V gene sequence: CDR1 SGHAT, CDR2 FQNNGV. Here the CDR3 DNA reads TGTGCCAGCAGCCCAGGACAGGGCAACTATGGCTACACCTTC. Protein product: CASSPGQGNYGYTF.

By share, this clone ranks as medium-sized. The chain joins TRBV6-2 or TRBV6-3 to TRBJ2-7, with a tentative D call TRBD2 (6 bases). CDR1 and CDR2 (germline): MNHEY, SVGEGT. CDR3 size: 11 residues. Trimming shortened V by 9 bases and J by 6 bases, and 12 bases separated the two germline ends. The CDR3 loop reads CASGGTSEQYF. CDR3 nucleotide sequence: TGTGCCAGTGGGGGGACTTCCGAGCAGTACTTC.

In its sample, this clone ranks as medium-sized. Other DNA sequences of this sample code for an identical CDR3. This chain connects TRBV18 to TRBJ2-7; D might be TRBD1 or TRBD2, each matching 6 bases. Trimming took off 2 bases at V and 5 bases at J, with 13 bases between the two ends. The CDR3 totals 14 residues. Germline V gene lookup returns CDR1 KGHSH and CDR2 LQKENI. This CDR3 is CASSPARGRNEQYF. CDR3 DNA: TGTGCCAGCTCACCAGCCCGGGGGCGCAACGAGCAGTACTTC.

The chain employs TRBV12-3 or TRBV12-4 and TRBJ2-2; 7 bases are shared with TRBD1. The CDR3 has 12 amino acids. V lost 5 bases, J lost 6 bases, and 0 bases stayed unmatched. This CDR3 reads CASSTGAGELFF. Here the CDR3 DNA reads TGTGCCAGCAGTACAGGGGCCGGGGAGCTGTTTTTT.

The CDR3, as DNA: TGTGCCAGCTCGAGGGACAGGGGGACCACCGGGGAGCTGTTTTTT. This translates into CASSRDRGTTGELFF. The rearrangement joins TRBV12-3 or TRBV12-4 to TRBJ2-2; 11 nucleotides align to TRBD1. CDR3 length: 15 amino acids. The J segment lost 4 bases and the V segment lost 8 bases, leaving 6 bases of the junction unmatched.

By share, this clone counts as medium-sized. V and J are TRBV27 and TRBJ2-7; possible D gene TRBD2, 6 bases. Germline V gives CDR1 MNHEY, CDR2 SMNVEV (reference sequence). The V and J ends lost 4 bases and 4 bases respectively, with 14 bases between them. The CDR3 length is 14 residues. The CDR3: CASSSGTGPYEQYF. The CDR3 region has the DNA TGTGCCAGCAGTTCCGGGACTGGTCCTTACGAGCAGTACTTC.

The sample holds a few counts of this clone. The chain combines TRBV7-8 with TRBJ2-7; 12 bases map to TRBD2. Germline loops: CDR1 SGHVS, CDR2 FQNEAQ. The CDR3 runs 16 residues. After removal of 5 bases from V and 9 bases from J, the junction contained 14 bases not matched to a gene. The CDR3 nucleotides are TGTGCCAGCAGCACTTCCCTAGCGGGAGGGACGGGGAGGCAGTACTTC. Protein: CASSTSLAGGTGRQYF.

Many counts were recorded for this clone. The chain is built from TRBV3-1 and TRBJ2-7; 14 bases match TRBD2. The CDR3 is 14 amino acids. J was trimmed by 7 bases and V by 3 bases; bases with no gene match: 2. The germline V gene has CDR1 LGHDT and CDR2 YNNKEL (reference sequence). CDR3 protein: CASSQTSGREEQYF. The CDR3 bases are TGTGCCAGCAGCCAGACTAGCGGGAGGGAAGAGCAGTACTTC.

This clone showed up many times. V is TRBV28 and J is TRBJ1-1; D may be TRBD1 (5 bases). The germline gives CDR1 MDHEN, CDR2 SYDVKM. V was cut by 3 bases and J by 1 base, with 9 bases left in between. This CDR3 is built from 14 residues. In DNA, the CDR3 is TGTGCCAGCAGTTTCGGCGGGGGGAACACTGAAGCTTTCTTT. Its protein is CASSFGGGNTEAFF.

This clone was seen ten or more times. The chain links TRBV6-4 to TRBJ2-3; 12 nucleotides align to TRBD2. The CDR3 totals 17 residues. V shed 3 bases, J shed 4 bases, and the junction held 8 bases outside the gene matches. Germline V gene data show CDR1 as MRHNA and CDR2 as SNTAGT. Here the CDR3 reads CASSEVLAGGPPDTQYF. The DNA for the CDR3 is TGTGCCAGCAGTGAGGTTCTAGCGGGAGGGCCCCCAGATACGCAGTATTTT.

This clone was counted at least ten times. This chain uses TRBV2 with TRBJ2-5; D is possibly TRBD1 or TRBD2 (5 bases each). The germline CDR1 and CDR2 sequences are SNHLY and FYNNEI. V was clipped by 4 bases and J by 5 bases, with 11 bases between them. This CDR3 region has 13 residues. CDR3 in amino acids: CASSARERETQYF. The CDR3 nucleotides are TGTGCCAGCAGTGCCAGGGAGCGGGAGACCCAGTACTTC.

This clone appeared many times. The chain combines TRBV19 with TRBJ1-4; D gene ambiguous. This CDR3 has 14 amino acids. The V and J ends lost 8 bases and 5 bases respectively, with 15 bases between them. Germline CDR1 reads LNHDA; CDR2 reads SQIVND (reference sequence). This chain's CDR3 is CASGHVTVNEKLFF. The CDR3 bases are TGTGCCAGTGGCCACGTTACAGTCAATGAAAAACTGTTTTTT.

This clone has ten or more counts. This may be a read error, as it is one base from a much larger clone. The genes are TRBV29-1 and TRBJ2-7; D is possibly TRBD1 (6 bases). This CDR3 is built from 13 residues. CDR1 SQVTM and CDR2 ANQGSEA come from the germline V gene. Trimming took 4 bases from V and 4 from J, leaving 14 bases between them. CDR3 region: CSVGRGRGYEQYF. As DNA, the CDR3 is TGCAGCGTTGGTAGAGGCAGGGGTTACGAGCAGTACTTC.

This clone has at least ten counts. This chain connects TRBV18 to TRBJ2-3; possible D gene TRBD2, 5 bases. This CDR3 is built from 14 residues. The germline gives CDR1 KGHSH, CDR2 LQKENI. The V and J ends lost 2 bases and 5 bases respectively, with 11 bases between them. DNA for the CDR3: TGTGCCAGCTCACCAGAGGGCTCCGGAGATACGCAGTATTTT. It codes for CASSPEGSGDTQYF.